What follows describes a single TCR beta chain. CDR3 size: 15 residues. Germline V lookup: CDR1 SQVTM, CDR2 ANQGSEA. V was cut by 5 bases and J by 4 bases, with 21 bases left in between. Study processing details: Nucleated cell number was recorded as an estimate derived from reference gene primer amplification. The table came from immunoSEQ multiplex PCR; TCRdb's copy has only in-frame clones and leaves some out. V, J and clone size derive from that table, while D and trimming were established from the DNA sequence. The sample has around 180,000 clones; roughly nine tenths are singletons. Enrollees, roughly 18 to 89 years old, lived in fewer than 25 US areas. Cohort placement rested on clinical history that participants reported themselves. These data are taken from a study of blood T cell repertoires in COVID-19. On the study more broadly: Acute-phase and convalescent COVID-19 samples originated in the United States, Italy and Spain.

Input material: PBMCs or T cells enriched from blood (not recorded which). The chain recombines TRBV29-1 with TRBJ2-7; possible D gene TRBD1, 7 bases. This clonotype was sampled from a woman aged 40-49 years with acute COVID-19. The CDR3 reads CSVLWAGGRPYEQYF. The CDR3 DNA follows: TGCAGCGTTCTATGGGCAGGGGGGCGGCCTTACGAGCAGTACTTC.